The sequence of this TCR beta chain was determined in a study of blood T cell repertoires in COVID-19. Study details: Both acute and convalescent COVID-19 samples were obtained from the United States, Italy and Spain. In each case, the material was cDNA or gDNA derived from T cells, B-cell-depleted T cells, or PBMCs.

This CDR3 is built from 15 residues. V dropped 2 bases and J dropped 1 base, with 9 bases sitting between them. Germline CDR1 LGHDT, CDR2 YNNKEL (reference sequence). In the original analysis: Quantification of nucleated cells was approximated via reference gene primer amplification. Assay used: immunoSEQ multiplex PCR; TCRdb lists only in-frame clones, some missing. For V, J and clone size, that table is used; D and trimming come from the DNA. The table records 150,000 to 200,000 clones, approximately 86% of them present only once. Seattle's cohort entered during active infection and was followed longitudinally.

The chain is built from TRBV3-1 (or the pseudogene TRBV3-2) and TRBJ1-5; D unresolved. The specimen sequenced was peripheral blood. The TCR was taken from a man older than 75 with COVID-19, enrolled during active disease. The CDR3 region has the DNA TGTGCCAGCAGCCAATTCGCCGAGAGCAATCAGCCCCAGCATTTT. Encoded protein: CASSQFAESNQPQHF.